The T cell receptor beta chain described here comes from a study of regulatory T cells in long-lasting Graves disease. In the study overall: New Graves' disease cases had less than 3 months of antithyroid drugs. Notes on the study in general: Gene preferences differed: TRBV28, TRBJ1-2, TRBJ2-5 in persistent cases. Patients whose Graves' disease persisted exhibited lower TCR diversity than those newly diagnosed.

The CDR3 contains 17 residues. The V gene's germline CDR1 is LNHDA and CDR2 SQIVND (reference sequence). The junction had 10 bases not matched to a gene; V was cut back by 5 bases and J by 7 bases. A few counts support this clonotype. The target antigen is unknown. The sample's time point: newly diagnosed GD, antithyroid drugs for less than 3 months. Extracted RNA from PBMCs served as the source of the TCR library. Researchers made TCR beta libraries by using iRepertoire HTBI primers and running Arm-PCR on CDR3 regions. One entry per CDR3 protein results from TCRdb running MiXCR on the multiplex PCR reads. Of around 420,000 distinct CDR3 sequences listed, 15% to 18% are singletons.

The receptor was derived from a female donor with Graves disease. The specimen was peripheral blood mononuclear cells (PBMCs), collected at new diagnosis, from a patient treated with antithyroid drugs. The V call is TRBV19, the J call TRBJ2-1; 14 bases agree with TRBD2. The CDR3 sequence: CASSSGLAGVGMNEQFF. CDR3 nucleotides: TGTGCCAGTAGTTCGGGACTAGCGGGAGTGGGAATGAATGAGCAGTTCTTC.